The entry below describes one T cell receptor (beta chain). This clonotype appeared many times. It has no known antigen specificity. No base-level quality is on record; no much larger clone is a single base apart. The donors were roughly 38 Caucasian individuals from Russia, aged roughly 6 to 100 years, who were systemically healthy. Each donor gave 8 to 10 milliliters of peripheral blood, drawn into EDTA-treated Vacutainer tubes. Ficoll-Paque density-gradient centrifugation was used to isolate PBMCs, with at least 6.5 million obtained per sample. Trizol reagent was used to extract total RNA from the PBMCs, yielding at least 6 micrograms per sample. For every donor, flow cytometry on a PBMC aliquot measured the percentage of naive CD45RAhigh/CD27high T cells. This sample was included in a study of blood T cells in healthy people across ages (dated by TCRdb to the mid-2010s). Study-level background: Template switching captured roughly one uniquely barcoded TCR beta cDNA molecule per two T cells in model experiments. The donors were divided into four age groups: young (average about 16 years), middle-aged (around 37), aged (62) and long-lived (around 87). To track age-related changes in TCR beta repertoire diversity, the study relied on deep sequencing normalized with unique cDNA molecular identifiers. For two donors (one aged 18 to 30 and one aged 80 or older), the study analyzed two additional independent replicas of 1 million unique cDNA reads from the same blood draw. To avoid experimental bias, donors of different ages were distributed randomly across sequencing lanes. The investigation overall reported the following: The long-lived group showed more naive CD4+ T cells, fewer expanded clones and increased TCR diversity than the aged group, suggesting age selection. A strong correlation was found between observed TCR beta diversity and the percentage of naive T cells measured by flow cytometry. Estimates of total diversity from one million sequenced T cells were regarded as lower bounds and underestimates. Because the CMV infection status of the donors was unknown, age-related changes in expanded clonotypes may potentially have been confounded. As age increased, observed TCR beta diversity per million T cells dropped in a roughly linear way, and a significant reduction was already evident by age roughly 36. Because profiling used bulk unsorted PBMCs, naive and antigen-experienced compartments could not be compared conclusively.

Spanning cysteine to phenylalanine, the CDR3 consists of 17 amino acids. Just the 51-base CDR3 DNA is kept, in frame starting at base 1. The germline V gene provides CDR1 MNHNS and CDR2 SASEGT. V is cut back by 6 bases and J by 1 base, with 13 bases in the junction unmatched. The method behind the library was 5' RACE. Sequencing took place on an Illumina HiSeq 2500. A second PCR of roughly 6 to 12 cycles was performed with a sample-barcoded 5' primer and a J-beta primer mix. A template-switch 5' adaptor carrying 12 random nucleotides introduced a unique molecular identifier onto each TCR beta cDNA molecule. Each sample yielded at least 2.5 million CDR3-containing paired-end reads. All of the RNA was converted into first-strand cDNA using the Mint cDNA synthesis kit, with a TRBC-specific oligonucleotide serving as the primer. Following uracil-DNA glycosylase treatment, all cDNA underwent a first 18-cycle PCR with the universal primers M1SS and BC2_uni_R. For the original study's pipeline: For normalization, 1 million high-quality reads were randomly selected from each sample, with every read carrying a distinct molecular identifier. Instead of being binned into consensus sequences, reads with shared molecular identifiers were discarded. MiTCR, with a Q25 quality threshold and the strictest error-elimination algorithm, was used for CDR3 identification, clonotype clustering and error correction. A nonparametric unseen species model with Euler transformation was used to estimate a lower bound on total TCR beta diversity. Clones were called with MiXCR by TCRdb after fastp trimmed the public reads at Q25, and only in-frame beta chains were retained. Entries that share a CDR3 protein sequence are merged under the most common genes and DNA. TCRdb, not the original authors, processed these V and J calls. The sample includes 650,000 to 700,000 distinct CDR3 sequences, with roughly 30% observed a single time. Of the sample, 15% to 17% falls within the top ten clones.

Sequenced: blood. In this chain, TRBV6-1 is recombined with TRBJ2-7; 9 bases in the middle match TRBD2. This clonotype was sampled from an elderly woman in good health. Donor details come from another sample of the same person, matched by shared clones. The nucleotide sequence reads TGTGCCAGCAGCGCGAGCGCGGGAGGGGGCTTATCCTACGAGCAGTACTTC. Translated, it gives CASSASAGGGLSYEQYF.